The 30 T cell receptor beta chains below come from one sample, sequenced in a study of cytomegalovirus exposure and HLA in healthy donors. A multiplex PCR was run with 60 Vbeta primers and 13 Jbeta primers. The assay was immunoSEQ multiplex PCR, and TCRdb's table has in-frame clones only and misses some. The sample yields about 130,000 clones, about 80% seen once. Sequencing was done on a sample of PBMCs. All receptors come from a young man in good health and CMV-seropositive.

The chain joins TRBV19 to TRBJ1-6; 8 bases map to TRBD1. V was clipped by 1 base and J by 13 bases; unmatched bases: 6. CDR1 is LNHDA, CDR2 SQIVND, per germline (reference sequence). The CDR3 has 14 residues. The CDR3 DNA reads TGTGCCAGTAGTATAGGGACAGGGCCCTCGCCCCTCCACTTT. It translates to CASSIGTGPSPLHF. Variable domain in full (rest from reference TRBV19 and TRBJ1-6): DGGITQSPKYLFRKEGQNVTLSCEQNLNHDAMYWYRQDPGQGLRLIYYSQIVNDFQKGDIAEGYSVSREKKESFPLTVTSAQKNPTAFYLCASSIGTGPSPLHFGNGTRLTVT.

CDR3 region: CASSQRGAHDTGELFF. In nucleotides, the CDR3 is TGTGCCAGCTCACAACGGGGGGCTCACGACACCGGGGAGCTGTTTTTT. The genes are TRBV18 and TRBJ2-2; D is perhaps TRBD2 (7 bases). V lost 4 bases, J lost 3 bases, and 15 bases lay in between. Per germline, CDR1 KGHSH and CDR2 LQKENI. CDR3 length: 16 amino acids.

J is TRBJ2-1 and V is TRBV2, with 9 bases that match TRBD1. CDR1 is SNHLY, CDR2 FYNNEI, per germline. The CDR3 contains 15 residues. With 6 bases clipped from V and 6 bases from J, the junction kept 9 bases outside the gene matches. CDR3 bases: TGTGCCAGCAGGGCAGACAGGGGGGAGTTCAATGAGCAGTTCTTC. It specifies CASRADRGEFNEQFF. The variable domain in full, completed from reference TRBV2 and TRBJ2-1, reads EPEVTQTPSHQVTQMGQEVILRCVPISNHLYFYWYRQILGQKVEFLVSFYNNEISEKSEIFDDQFSVERPDGSNFTLKIRSTKLEDSAMYFCASRADRGEFNEQFFGPGTRLTVL.

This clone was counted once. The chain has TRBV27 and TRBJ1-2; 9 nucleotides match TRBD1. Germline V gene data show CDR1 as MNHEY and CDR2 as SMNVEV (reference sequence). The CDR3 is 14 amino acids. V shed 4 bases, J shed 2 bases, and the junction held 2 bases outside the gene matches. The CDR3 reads CASSSGQGNYGYTF. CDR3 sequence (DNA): TGTGCCAGCAGTTCGGGACAGGGCAACTATGGCTACACCTTC.

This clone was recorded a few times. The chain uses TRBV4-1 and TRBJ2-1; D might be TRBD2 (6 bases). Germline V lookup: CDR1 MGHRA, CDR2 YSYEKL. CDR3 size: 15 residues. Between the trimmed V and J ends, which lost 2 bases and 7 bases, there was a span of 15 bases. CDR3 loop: CASSQPGTGRNEQFF. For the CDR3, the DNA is TGCGCCAGCAGCCAACCCGGGACTGGGCGGAATGAGCAGTTCTTC.

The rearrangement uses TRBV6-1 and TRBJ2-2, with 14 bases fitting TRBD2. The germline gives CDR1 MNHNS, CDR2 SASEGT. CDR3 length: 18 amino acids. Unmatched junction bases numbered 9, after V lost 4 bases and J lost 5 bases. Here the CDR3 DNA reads TGTGCCAGCAGTGCCATACCGGGACTAGCGGGGGTGACCGGGGAGCTGTTTTTT. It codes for CASSAIPGLAGVTGELFF.

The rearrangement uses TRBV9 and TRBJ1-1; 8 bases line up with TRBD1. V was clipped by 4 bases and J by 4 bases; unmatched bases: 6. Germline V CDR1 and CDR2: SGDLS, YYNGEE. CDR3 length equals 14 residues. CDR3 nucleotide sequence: TGTGCCAGCAGCCTTTCAGGGGGCATCACTGAAGCTTTCTTT. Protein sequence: CASSLSGGITEAFF.

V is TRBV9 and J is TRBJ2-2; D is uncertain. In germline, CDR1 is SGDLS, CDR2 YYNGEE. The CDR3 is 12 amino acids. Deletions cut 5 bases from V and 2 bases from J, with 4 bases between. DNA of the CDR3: TGTGCCAGCAGGAGTAACACCGGGGAGCTGTTTTTT. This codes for CASRSNTGELFF.

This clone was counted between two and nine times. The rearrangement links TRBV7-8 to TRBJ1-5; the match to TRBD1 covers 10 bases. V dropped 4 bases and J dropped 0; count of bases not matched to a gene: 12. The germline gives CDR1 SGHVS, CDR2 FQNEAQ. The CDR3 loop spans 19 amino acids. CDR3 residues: CASSSDRGLQVDSNQPQHF. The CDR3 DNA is TGTGCCAGCAGCTCCGACAGGGGGCTCCAAGTGGATAGCAATCAGCCCCAGCATTTT.

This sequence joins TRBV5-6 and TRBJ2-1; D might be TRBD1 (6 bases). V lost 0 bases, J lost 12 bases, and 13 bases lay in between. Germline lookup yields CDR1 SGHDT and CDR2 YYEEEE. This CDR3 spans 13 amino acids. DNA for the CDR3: TGTGCCAGCAGCTTGGGAGGACAGTGGGGGCAGTTCTTC. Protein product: CASSLGGQWGQFF.

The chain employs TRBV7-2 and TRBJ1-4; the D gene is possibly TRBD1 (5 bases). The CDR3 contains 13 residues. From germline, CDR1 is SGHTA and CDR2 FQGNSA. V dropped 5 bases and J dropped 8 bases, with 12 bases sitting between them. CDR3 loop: CASSPSGGEKLFF. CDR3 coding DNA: TGTGCCAGCAGCCCGAGCGGGGGAGAAAAACTGTTTTTT.

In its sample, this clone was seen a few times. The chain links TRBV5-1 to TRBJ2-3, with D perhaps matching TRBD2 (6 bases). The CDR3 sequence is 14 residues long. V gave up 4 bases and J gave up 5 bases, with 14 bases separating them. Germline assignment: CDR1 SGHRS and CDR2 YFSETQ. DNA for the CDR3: TGCGCCAGCAGCGTGGGACTCCAGCTAGATACGCAGTATTTT. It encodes CASSVGLQLDTQYF.

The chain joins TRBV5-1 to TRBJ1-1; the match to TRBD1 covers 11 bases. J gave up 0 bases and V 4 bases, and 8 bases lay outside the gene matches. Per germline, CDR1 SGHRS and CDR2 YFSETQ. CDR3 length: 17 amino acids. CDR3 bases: TGCGCCAGCAGCGGCCTGGGACAGGGGGACATGAACACTGAAGCTTTCTTT. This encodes CASSGLGQGDMNTEAFF. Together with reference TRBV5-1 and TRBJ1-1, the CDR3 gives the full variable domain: KAGVTQTPRYLIKTRGQQVTLSCSPISGHRSVSWYQQTPGQGLQFLFEYFSETQRNKGNFPGRFSGRQFSNSRSEMNVSTLELGDSALYLCASSGLGQGDMNTEAFFGQGTRLTVV.

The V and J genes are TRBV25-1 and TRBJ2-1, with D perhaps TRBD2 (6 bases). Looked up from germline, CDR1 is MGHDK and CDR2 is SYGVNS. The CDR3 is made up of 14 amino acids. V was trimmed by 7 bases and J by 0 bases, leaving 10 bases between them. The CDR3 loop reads CASTAGISYNEQFF. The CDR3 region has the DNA TGTGCCAGCACGGCGGGGATCTCCTACAATGAGCAGTTCTTC.

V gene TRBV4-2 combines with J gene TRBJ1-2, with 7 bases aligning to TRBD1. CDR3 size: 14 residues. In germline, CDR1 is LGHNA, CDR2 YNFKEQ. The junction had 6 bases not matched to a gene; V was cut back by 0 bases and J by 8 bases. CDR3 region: CASSQELQGRGYTF. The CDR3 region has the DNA TGTGCCAGCAGCCAAGAGCTACAGGGGAGAGGCTACACCTTC.

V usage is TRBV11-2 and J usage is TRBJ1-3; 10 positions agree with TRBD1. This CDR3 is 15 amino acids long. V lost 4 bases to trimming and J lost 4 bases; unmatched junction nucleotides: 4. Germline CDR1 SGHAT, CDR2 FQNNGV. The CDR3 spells CASSSGTGVGNTIYF. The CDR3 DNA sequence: TGTGCCAGCAGCTCCGGGACAGGGGTAGGAAACACCATATATTTT.

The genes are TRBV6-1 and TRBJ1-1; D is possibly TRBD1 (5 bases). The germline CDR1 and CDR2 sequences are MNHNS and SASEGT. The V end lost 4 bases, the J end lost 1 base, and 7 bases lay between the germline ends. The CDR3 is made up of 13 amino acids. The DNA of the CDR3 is TGTGCCAGCAGTGGACAGTGGAACACTGAAGCTTTCTTT. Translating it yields CASSGQWNTEAFF.

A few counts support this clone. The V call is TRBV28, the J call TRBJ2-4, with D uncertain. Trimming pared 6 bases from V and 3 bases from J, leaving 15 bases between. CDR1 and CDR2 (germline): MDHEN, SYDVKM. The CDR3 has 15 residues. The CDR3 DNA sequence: TGTGCCAGCAGGCAGGCCGAAGCCGGCAAAAACATTCAGTACTTC. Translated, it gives CASRQAEAGKNIQYF.

CDR3 in amino acids: CASSLLVSGNVREQYF. CDR3 coding DNA: TGTGCCAGCAGCTTATTAGTGTCAGGGAATGTGCGGGAGCAGTACTTC. V is TRBV7-9 and J is TRBJ2-7, with D perhaps matching TRBD1 (5 bases). This CDR3 spans 16 amino acids. Germline lookup yields CDR1 SEHNR and CDR2 FQNEAQ (reference sequence). The V end lost 2 bases, the J end lost 7 bases, and 21 bases lay between the germline ends.

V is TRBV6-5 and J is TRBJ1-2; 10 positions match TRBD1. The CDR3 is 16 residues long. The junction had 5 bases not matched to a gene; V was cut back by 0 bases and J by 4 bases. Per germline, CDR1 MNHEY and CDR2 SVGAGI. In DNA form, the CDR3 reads TGTGCCAGCAGTTACTCGACAGGGGGCTCGATCTATGGCTACACCTTC. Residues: CASSYSTGGSIYGYTF.

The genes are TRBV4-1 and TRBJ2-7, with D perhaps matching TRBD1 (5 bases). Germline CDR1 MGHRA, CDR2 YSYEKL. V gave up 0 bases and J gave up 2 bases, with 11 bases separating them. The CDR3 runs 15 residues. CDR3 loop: CASSQDYRTTYEQYF. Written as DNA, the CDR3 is TGCGCCAGCAGCCAAGACTACAGGACCACCTACGAGCAGTACTTC.

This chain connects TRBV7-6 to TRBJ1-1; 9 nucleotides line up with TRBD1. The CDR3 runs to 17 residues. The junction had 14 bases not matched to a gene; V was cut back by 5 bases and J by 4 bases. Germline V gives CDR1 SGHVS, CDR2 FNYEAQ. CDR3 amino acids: CASSRGTGPIHGTEAFF. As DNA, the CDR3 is TGTGCCAGCAGCAGAGGGACAGGGCCGATCCATGGCACTGAAGCTTTCTTT.

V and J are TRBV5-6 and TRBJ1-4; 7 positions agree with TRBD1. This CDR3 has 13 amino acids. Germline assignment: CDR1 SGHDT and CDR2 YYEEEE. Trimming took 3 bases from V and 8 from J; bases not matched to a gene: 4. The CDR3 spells CASSYDRDEKLFF. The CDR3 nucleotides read TGTGCCAGCAGCTACGACAGGGACGAAAAACTGTTTTTT.

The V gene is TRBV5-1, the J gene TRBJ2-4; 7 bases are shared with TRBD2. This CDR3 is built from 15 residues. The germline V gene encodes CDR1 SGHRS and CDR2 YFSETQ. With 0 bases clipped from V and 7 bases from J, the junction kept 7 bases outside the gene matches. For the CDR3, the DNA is TGCGCCAGCAGCTTGGGGTCGGGGGGATGGAACATTCAGTACTTC. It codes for CASSLGSGGWNIQYF.

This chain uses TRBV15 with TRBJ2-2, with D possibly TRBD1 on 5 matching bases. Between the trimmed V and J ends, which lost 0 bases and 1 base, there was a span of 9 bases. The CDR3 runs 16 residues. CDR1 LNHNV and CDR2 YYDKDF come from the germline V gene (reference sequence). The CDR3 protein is CATSRDGAVNTGELFF. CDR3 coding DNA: TGTGCCACCAGCAGAGATGGGGCGGTGAACACCGGGGAGCTGTTTTTT.

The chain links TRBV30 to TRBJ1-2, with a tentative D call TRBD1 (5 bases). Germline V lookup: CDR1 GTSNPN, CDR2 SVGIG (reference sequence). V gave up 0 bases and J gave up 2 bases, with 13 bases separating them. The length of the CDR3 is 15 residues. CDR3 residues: CAWSVEGAGNYGYTF. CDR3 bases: TGTGCCTGGAGTGTAGAAGGGGCTGGAAACTATGGCTACACCTTC.

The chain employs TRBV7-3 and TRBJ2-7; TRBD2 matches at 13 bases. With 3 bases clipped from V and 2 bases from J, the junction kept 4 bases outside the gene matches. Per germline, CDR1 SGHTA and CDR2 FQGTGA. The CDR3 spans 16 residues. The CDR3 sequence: CASSLGLAGTTYEQYF. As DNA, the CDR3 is TGTGCCAGCAGCTTGGGACTAGCGGGGACAACCTACGAGCAGTACTTC.

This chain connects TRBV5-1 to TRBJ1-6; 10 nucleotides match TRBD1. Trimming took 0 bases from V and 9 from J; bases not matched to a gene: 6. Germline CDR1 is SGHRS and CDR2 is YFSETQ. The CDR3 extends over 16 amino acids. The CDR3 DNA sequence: TGCGCCAGCAGCTTGGGGGGGACAGGGGCGAGTTCACCCCTCCACTTT. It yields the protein CASSLGGTGASSPLHF.

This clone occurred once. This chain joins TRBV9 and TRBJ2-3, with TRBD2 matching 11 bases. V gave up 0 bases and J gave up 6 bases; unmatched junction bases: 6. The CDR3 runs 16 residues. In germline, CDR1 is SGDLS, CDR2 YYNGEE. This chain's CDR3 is CASSVEGSGGADTQYF. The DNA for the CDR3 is TGTGCCAGCAGCGTAGAAGGTAGCGGGGGGGCTGATACGCAGTATTTT.

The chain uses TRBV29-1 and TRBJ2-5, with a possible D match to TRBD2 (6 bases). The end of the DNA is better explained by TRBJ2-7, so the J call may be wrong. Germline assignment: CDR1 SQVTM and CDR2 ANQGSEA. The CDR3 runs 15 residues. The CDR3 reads CSVLLAAGRPYEQYF. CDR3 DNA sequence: TGCAGCGTACTCCTGGCGGCGGGGCGACCCTACGAGCAGTACTTC.